This record concerns one T cell receptor (beta chain) sequence. The antigen is unknown. Germline lookup yields CDR1 MNHEY and CDR2 SMNVEV (reference sequence). The V and J ends lost 4 bases and 4 bases, in that order; junction bases with no gene match: 5. This CDR3 is 14 amino acids long. These data are taken from a study of cytomegalovirus exposure and HLA in healthy donors. Whole-study findings and limits: Within an earlier analysis, most TCR beta V segments proved productive either about 90% or about 30% of the time.

The PCR had 60 Vbeta and 13 Jbeta primers. Under the authors' procedure: Per a later analysis, the number of unique TCR beta chains was around 80 million, of which 8.5 million to 11 million were shared. The protocol was immunoSEQ multiplex PCR, while the TCRdb copy is restricted to in-frame clones and leaves out a portion. That table is the source of V, J and clone size, and D and trimming were worked out from the DNA. The repertoire includes 150,000 to 200,000 clones, approximately 80% of them detected once, and approximately 0.99% sits in the top ten. V and J are TRBV27 and TRBJ1-2; 8 nucleotides line up with TRBD1. The sample consisted of PBMCs. This sequence was found in a woman between 40 and 50 years old in good health and CMV-seronegative. CDR3 residues: CASSSGQGSYGYTF. The CDR3 DNA reads as TGTGCCAGCAGTTCAGGACAGGGTAGCTATGGCTACACCTTC.